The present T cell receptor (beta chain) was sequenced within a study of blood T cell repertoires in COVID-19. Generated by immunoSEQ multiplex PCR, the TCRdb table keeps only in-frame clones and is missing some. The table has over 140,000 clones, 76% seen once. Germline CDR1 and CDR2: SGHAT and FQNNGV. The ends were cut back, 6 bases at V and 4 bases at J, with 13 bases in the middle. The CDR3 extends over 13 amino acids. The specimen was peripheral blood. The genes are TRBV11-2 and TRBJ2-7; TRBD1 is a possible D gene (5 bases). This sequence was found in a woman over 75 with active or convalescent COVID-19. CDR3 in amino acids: CASSSLSGYEQYF. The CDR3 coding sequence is TGTGCCAGCAGTTCGTTGTCAGGGTACGAGCAGTACTTC.